Below, 30 T cell receptor beta chains from the same sample are listed, as sequenced in a study of cytomegalovirus exposure and HLA in healthy donors. PCR primers comprised 60 Vbeta and 13 Jbeta primers. TCRdb's table, derived via immunoSEQ multiplex PCR, lists solely in-frame clones and lacks some. The sample yields 150,000 to 200,000 clones, over 60% seen once. The sequencing input was PBMCs. These receptor sequences come from a middle-aged woman in good health and CMV-seronegative.

This clone was seen a single time. This rearrangement joins TRBV28 to TRBJ1-2; D is perhaps TRBD1 (5 bases). Trimming shortened V by 5 bases and J by 1 base, and 8 bases separated the two germline ends. The length of the CDR3 is 13 residues. Germline CDR1 and CDR2: MDHEN and SYDVKM. The chain's CDR3 is CASSQTVNYGYTF. The CDR3 nucleotides are TGTGCCAGCAGTCAGACAGTTAACTATGGCTACACCTTC.

This clone came up a few times. The chain combines TRBV11-2 with TRBJ1-5, with D possibly TRBD1 on 5 matching bases. Looked up from germline, CDR1 is SGHAT and CDR2 is FQNNGV. Trimming left V 1 base short and J 6 bases short, with 13 bases between. CDR3 length: 15 amino acids. The CDR3 is CASSLVAGLGQPQHF. The CDR3 region has the DNA TGTGCCAGCAGCTTAGTGGCGGGGCTGGGTCAGCCCCAGCATTTT.

The rearrangement uses TRBV9 and TRBJ2-3; D is undetermined. The CDR3 is made up of 16 amino acids. CDR1 is SGDLS and CDR2 is YYNGEE in the germline V gene. With 0 bases removed from V and 4 bases from J, the gap between germline ends came to 15 bases. The CDR3 DNA sequence: TGTGCCAGCAGCGTAGACTATGTGTCCCCCTCAGATACGCAGTATTTT. Its protein is CASSVDYVSPSDTQYF.

J is TRBJ2-7 and V is TRBV7-8; TRBD1 aligns across 9 bases. Looked up from germline, CDR1 is SGHVS and CDR2 is FQNEAQ. The CDR3 covers 15 residues. V trimming: 2 bases; J trimming: 1 base; junction bases outside the gene matches: 3. This CDR3 is CASSLTGQGSYEQYV. CDR3 DNA sequence: TGTGCCAGCAGCTTAACGGGACAGGGTTCCTACGAGCAGTACGTC.

The rearrangement links TRBV4-3 to TRBJ1-2; possible D gene TRBD1, 5 bases. V was cut by 0 bases and J by 9 bases, with 14 bases left in between. In germline, CDR1 is LGHNA, CDR2 YSLEER. This CDR3 is 14 amino acids long. The CDR3 coding sequence is TGCGCCAGCAGCCAAGATCTTGGGGCCTGGAGCTACACCTTC. As protein: CASSQDLGAWSYTF.

The CDR3 loop reads CASSGGGPAEQFF. The CDR3 nucleotides read TGTGCCAGCAGTGGAGGGGGACCAGCGGAGCAGTTCTTC. The gene calls are TRBV2 and TRBJ2-1; D is possibly TRBD1 (6 bases). The V gene lost 4 bases and the J gene lost 10 bases, with 14 bases spanning the gap. From germline, CDR1 is SNHLY and CDR2 FYNNEI. The CDR3 covers 13 residues.

The table lists this clone with a count of one. The rearrangement links TRBV30 to TRBJ1-1; no reliable D call. The CDR3 extends over 11 amino acids. Germline CDR1 reads GTSNPN; CDR2 reads SVGIG (reference sequence). The CDR3 region is CARRRNTEAFF. The CDR3 bases are TGTGCTCGGAGGAGGAACACTGAAGCTTTCTTT.

The chain recombines TRBV20-1 with TRBJ1-2; possible D gene TRBD1, 5 bases. V dropped 4 bases and J dropped 5 bases, with 8 bases sitting between them. The CDR3 consists of 11 residues. Germline V gene lookup returns CDR1 DFQATT and CDR2 SNEGSKA (reference sequence). The CDR3 protein is CSATGRYGYTF. CDR3 sequence (DNA): TGCAGTGCTACAGGGAGGTATGGCTACACCTTC.

The V gene is TRBV18, the J gene TRBJ2-1, with 7 bases that match TRBD2. The CDR3 runs 15 residues. J gave up 3 bases and V 3 bases, and 5 bases lay outside the gene matches. From germline, CDR1 is KGHSH and CDR2 LQKENI. CDR3 DNA: TGTGCCAGCTCACCGGGGGGGTCGAGCTACAATGAGCAGTTCTTC. It codes for CASSPGGSSYNEQFF.

This rearrangement joins TRBV30 to TRBJ1-1; possibly TRBD1 for D (5 bases). This CDR3 is built from 15 residues. CDR1 and CDR2 (germline): GTSNPN, SVGIG (reference sequence). Trimming stripped 4 bases from V and 5 bases from J, with 20 bases between. CDR3 DNA sequence: TGTGCCTGGAAAAGGACAAGGGAAGGGTTTACTGAAGCTTTCTTT. Translated, it gives CAWKRTREGFTEAFF.

This chain connects TRBV9 to TRBJ1-4; TRBD1 aligns across 7 bases. The V gene's germline CDR1 is SGDLS and CDR2 YYNGEE. J gave up 8 bases and V 4 bases, and 11 bases lay outside the gene matches. This CDR3 contains 15 residues. The CDR3 DNA reads TGTGCCAGCAGCCCCCGACAGGGAGGTGACGAAAAACTGTTTTTT. The encoded protein is CASSPRQGGDEKLFF.

The gene calls are TRBV9 and TRBJ2-3; 10 bases fit TRBD2. J gave up 4 bases and V 0 bases, and 8 bases lay outside the gene matches. The germline V gene has CDR1 SGDLS and CDR2 YYNGEE. The length of the CDR3 is 17 residues. The CDR3 DNA reads TGTGCCAGCAGCGTAGCTTCGCTAGCGGGAGTTTCAGATACGCAGTATTTT. Its translation: CASSVASLAGVSDTQYF.

This clone was seen a single time. A read error may account for a junction end that differs from germline. The J gene is TRBJ2-3, the V gene TRBV7-7; D ambiguous. The CDR3 contains 14 residues. Germline lookup yields CDR1 SSHAT and CDR2 FNYEAQ (reference sequence). The CDR3 DNA reads TGTGCTAGCAGCTTTTCCCAAAACACAGATACGCAGTATTTT. Amino acids: CASSFSQNTDTQYF.

The chain has TRBV5-1 and TRBJ2-7, with 8 positions matching TRBD1. Germline CDR1 reads SGHRS; CDR2 reads YFSETQ. The CDR3 extends over 15 amino acids. V dropped 2 bases and J dropped 3; count of bases not matched to a gene: 7. This CDR3 is CASSFGQGRSYEQYF. The CDR3 DNA is TGCGCCAGCAGCTTCGGACAGGGCAGGAGCTACGAGCAGTACTTC.

The V call is TRBV6-1, the J call TRBJ1-1; tentative D call: TRBD1 (6 bases). Germline CDR1 is MNHNS and CDR2 is SASEGT. V was clipped by 9 bases and J by 5 bases, with 16 bases between them. CDR3 length: 13 amino acids. Here the CDR3 reads CASGQWPSTEAFF. The CDR3 DNA sequence: TGTGCCAGTGGACAGTGGCCATCGACTGAAGCTTTCTTT.

V is TRBV30 and J is TRBJ1-4, with TRBD1 matching 8 bases. V shed 3 bases, J shed 7 bases, and the junction held 7 bases outside the gene matches. This CDR3 is 14 amino acids long. Germline CDR1 GTSNPN, CDR2 SVGIG (reference sequence). CDR3 region: CAWRLQGAGEKLFF. CDR3 nucleotides: TGTGCCTGGAGACTCCAGGGGGCGGGTGAAAAACTGTTTTTT.

This rearrangement joins TRBV15 to TRBJ2-7, with TRBD1 matching 9 bases. The CDR3 has 16 amino acids. With V trimmed by 5 bases and J by 5 bases, 13 bases remained unmatched. The V gene's germline CDR1 is LNHNV and CDR2 YYDKDF (reference sequence). CDR3 loop: CATSQYPGQGDDEQYV. CDR3 nucleotides: TGTGCCACCAGCCAATATCCGGGACAGGGTGATGACGAGCAGTACGTC.

The chain employs TRBV11-2 and TRBJ2-1; D unclear. CDR1 and CDR2 from the germline V gene are SGHAT and FQNNGV. CDR3 length equals 13 residues. The V gene lost 2 bases and the J gene lost 8 bases, with 10 bases spanning the gap. The CDR3 here is CASSLQAGDEQFF. In nucleotides, the CDR3 is TGTGCCAGCAGCTTACAGGCAGGCGATGAGCAGTTCTTC.

The chain carries TRBV19 and TRBJ2-6, with 7 positions matching TRBD1. Germline assignment: CDR1 LNHDA and CDR2 SQIVND (reference sequence). V shed 5 bases, J shed 4 bases, and the junction held 8 bases outside the gene matches. This CDR3 spans 16 amino acids. The DNA for the CDR3 is TGTGCCAGTAGTGCCGACAGGGCGAGGGGGGCCAACGTCCTGACTTTC. Its protein is CASSADRARGANVLTF.

This chain connects TRBV14 to TRBJ2-1; TRBD1 matches 9 bases. The V gene's germline CDR1 is SGHDN and CDR2 FVKESK. This CDR3 is built from 17 residues. With V trimmed by 0 bases and J by 5 bases, 8 bases remained unmatched. The CDR3 bases are TGTGCCAGCAGCCAAGATCGCCGGGACAGGGTCCACAATGAGCAGTTCTTC. Translated: CASSQDRRDRVHNEQFF. Drawing the rest from reference TRBV14 and TRBJ2-1, the complete variable domain is EAGVTQFPSHSVIEKGQTVTLRCDPISGHDNLYWYRRVMGKEIKFLLHFVKESKQDESGMPNNRFLAERTGGTYSTLKVQPAELEDSGVYFCASSQDRRDRVHNEQFFGPGTRLTVL.

This rearrangement joins TRBV4-1 to TRBJ1-5, with D perhaps matching TRBD1 (5 bases). This CDR3 is 16 amino acids long. V was clipped by 1 base and J by 2 bases, with 12 bases between them. From germline, CDR1 is MGHRA and CDR2 YSYEKL. CDR3 sequence reads: CASSQAGREGNQPQHF. CDR3 bases: TGCGCCAGCAGCCAAGCCGGCAGGGAGGGCAATCAGCCCCAGCATTTT.

This sequence joins TRBV7-2 and TRBJ1-2; D may be TRBD1 (6 bases). CDR3 size: 14 residues. The V gene's germline CDR1 is SGHTA and CDR2 FQGNSA. V lost 7 bases, J lost 4 bases, and 16 bases lay in between. CDR3 loop: CASTQTNRVYGYTF. CDR3 DNA sequence: TGTGCCAGCACCCAAACGAACAGGGTCTATGGCTACACCTTC.

The chain employs TRBV9 and TRBJ2-1; D is perhaps TRBD1 (5 bases). This CDR3 is 15 amino acids long. Trimming took off 3 bases at V and 2 bases at J, with 12 bases between the two ends. Looked up from germline, CDR1 is SGDLS and CDR2 is YYNGEE. The CDR3 loop is CASSEGQGTYNEQFF. The CDR3 nucleotides read TGTGCCAGCAGCGAGGGGCAGGGCACCTACAATGAGCAGTTCTTC.

This clone was picked up one time. This rearrangement joins TRBV5-6 to TRBJ2-7, with unresolved D. The germline gives CDR1 SGHDT, CDR2 YYEEEE. V gave up 0 bases and J gave up 0 bases, with 7 bases separating them. This CDR3 has 14 amino acids. For the CDR3, the DNA is TGTGCCAGCAGCTTGGGACCTAGCTCCTACGAGCAGTACGTC. This sequence encodes CASSLGPSSYEQYV.

The chain has TRBV6-5 and TRBJ1-2; no firm D call. CDR1 is MNHEY and CDR2 is SVGAGI in the germline V gene. The CDR3 runs 14 residues. V was clipped by 5 bases and J by 2 bases, with 12 bases between them. The CDR3, as DNA: TGTGCCAGCAGTGAGAGGGAGCAGAACTATGGCTACACCTTC. This sequence encodes CASSEREQNYGYTF.

This chain links TRBV2 with TRBJ2-1, with a possible D match to TRBD1 (6 bases). Germline V gives CDR1 SNHLY, CDR2 FYNNEI. This CDR3 contains 13 residues. Trimming removed 2 bases from V and 4 bases from J, with 6 bases in between. CDR3 region: CASSERGYNEQFF. As DNA, the CDR3 is TGTGCCAGCAGTGAAAGGGGGTACAATGAGCAGTTCTTC.

For this clone: The junction differs from germline at one of its ends, possibly a read error. This rearrangement joins TRBV7-9 to TRBJ1-1; 7 nucleotides align to TRBD1. The CDR3 consists of 15 residues. The germline gives CDR1 SEHNR, CDR2 FQNEAQ (reference sequence). CDR3 sequence: CSSSSMGQLNTEAFF. Here the CDR3 DNA reads TGTTCCAGCAGCTCGATGGGACAGCTGAACACTGAAGCTTTCTTT.

J is TRBJ2-7 and V is TRBV19; 9 nucleotides align to TRBD1. The J segment lost 0 bases and the V segment lost 4 bases, leaving 4 bases of the junction unmatched. CDR3 length: 15 residues. CDR1 and CDR2 (germline): LNHDA, SQIVND (reference sequence). In DNA form, the CDR3 reads TGTGCCAGTAGTACTGGACAGGGGAGCTCCTACGAGCAGTACTTC. This codes for CASSTGQGSSYEQYF.

V is TRBV11-3 and J is TRBJ2-3; weak D call: TRBD2 (7 bases). V was shortened by 1 base and J by 0 bases, with 17 bases between the two germline ends. The CDR3 has 18 amino acids. Germline V gene data show CDR1 as SGHNT and CDR2 as YENEEA. The CDR3, as DNA: TGTGCCAGCAGCTTAGTTGGGAGGGACATTCTTAGCACAGATACGCAGTATTTT. Its protein is CASSLVGRDILSTDTQYF.

This clone was counted a few times. The V call is TRBV12-5, the J call TRBJ2-1, with a tentative D call TRBD2 (6 bases). The CDR3 sequence is 13 residues long. With 7 bases removed from V and 7 bases from J, the gap between germline ends came to 14 bases. The germline CDR1 and CDR2 sequences are LGHNT and FRNRAP. CDR3 coding DNA: TGTGCTAGTGCCCTAGCGAATGAAAATGAGCAGTTCTTC. This gives the protein CASALANENEQFF. Drawing the rest from reference TRBV12-5 and TRBJ2-1, the complete variable domain is DARVTQTPRHKVTEMGQEVTMRCQPILGHNTVFWYRQTMMQGLELLAYFRNRAPLDDSGMPKDRFSAEMPDATLATLKIQPSEPRDSAVYFCASALANENEQFFGPGTRLTVL.